One and the same sample provided the 3 T cell receptor beta chains below, sequenced in a study of cytomegalovirus exposure and HLA in healthy donors. Data came from immunoSEQ multiplex PCR; TCRdb stores just in-frame clones and leaves some out. The profile shows about 250,000 clones, about 90% of them singletons. Sequenced: PBMCs. These receptors were taken from a man in his late teens or twenties in good health and CMV-seropositive.

V and J are TRBV6-1 and TRBJ1-4; D possibly corresponds to TRBD1 (5 bases). Germline CDR1 is MNHNS and CDR2 is SASEGT. V shed 6 bases and J shed 3 bases, with 11 bases lying between them. The CDR3 contains 14 residues. The CDR3 bases are TGTGCCAGCAGAAAAGGGGCCGCTAATGAAAAACTGTTTTTT. Translation: CASRKGAANEKLFF.

The J gene is TRBJ2-1, the V gene TRBV9; D ambiguous. The CDR3 has 16 amino acids. V was cut by 0 bases and J by 4 bases, with 14 bases left in between. The germline V gene encodes CDR1 SGDLS and CDR2 YYNGEE. The CDR3 sequence: CASSVAGGVGYNEQFF. In nucleotides, the CDR3 is TGTGCCAGCAGCGTAGCTGGTGGGGTGGGGTACAATGAGCAGTTCTTC.

The V gene is TRBV7-7, the J gene TRBJ2-3; 8 bases match TRBD2. Germline CDR1 SSHAT, CDR2 FNYEAQ (reference sequence). Trimming at V came to 5 bases and at J to 4 bases, leaving 8 bases not matched to a gene. This CDR3 is 15 amino acids long. Here the CDR3 DNA reads TGTGCCAGCAGCCCGAGCGGGGGCCTGGCAGATACGCAGTATTTT. Amino acids: CASSPSGGLADTQYF.